This T cell receptor (beta chain) comes out of a study of shared clonotypes between healthy human individuals. Study observations and caveats: Few donors restricted represented genetic and exposure-history diversity. Relative to clonotypes present in all four donors, those not shared had lower generation probabilities.

Investigators divided CD4+ cells into CD45RA+ naive and CD45RA-negative memory subsets. Only in-frame clones appear in the TCRdb table, and some are missing; sequencing was by immunoSEQ multiplex PCR. The table records roughly 640,000 clones, 74% of them present only once. With respect to this clone: Its antigen is undetermined.

The receptor's source is a woman aged 25 to 39 in good health. The sequenced sample was memory CD4+ T cells sorted from blood. Subset in this sample: CD45RA-negative fraction.

The CDR3 sequence: CASSSTGISYEQYF. DNA of the CDR3: TGTGCCAGCTCATCGACAGGAATCTCCTACGAGCAGTACTTC. V and J are TRBV18 and TRBJ2-7; possible D gene TRBD1, 6 bases. Between the trimmed V and J ends, which lost 5 bases and 0 bases, there was a span of 11 bases. From germline, CDR1 is KGHSH and CDR2 LQKENI. CDR3 length equals 14 residues.